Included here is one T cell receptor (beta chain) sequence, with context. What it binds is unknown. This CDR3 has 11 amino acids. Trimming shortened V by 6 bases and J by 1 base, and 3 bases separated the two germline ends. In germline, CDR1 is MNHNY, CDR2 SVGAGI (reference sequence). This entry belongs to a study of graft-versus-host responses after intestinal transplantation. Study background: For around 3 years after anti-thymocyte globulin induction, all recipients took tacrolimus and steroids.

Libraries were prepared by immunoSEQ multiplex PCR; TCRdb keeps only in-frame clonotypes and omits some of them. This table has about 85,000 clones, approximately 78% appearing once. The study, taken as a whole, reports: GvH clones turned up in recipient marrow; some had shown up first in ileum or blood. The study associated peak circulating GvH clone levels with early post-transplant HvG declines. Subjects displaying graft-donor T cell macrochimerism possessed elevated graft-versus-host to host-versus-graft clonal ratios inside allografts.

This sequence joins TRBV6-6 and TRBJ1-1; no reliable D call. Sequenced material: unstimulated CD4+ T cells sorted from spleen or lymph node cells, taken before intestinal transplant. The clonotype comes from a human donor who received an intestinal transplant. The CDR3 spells CASRQNTEAFF. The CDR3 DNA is TGTGCCAGCAGACAGAACACTGAAGCTTTCTTT.